The 30 T cell receptor beta chains presented below share a single source sample, sequenced in a study of OX40 agonist ivuxolimab in advanced cancers. Using immunoSEQ multiplex PCR, the repertoire was profiled, and TCRdb retains in-frame clones only, with some absent. This repertoire shows 70,000 to 85,000 clones, 90% to 95% found once; its top ten account for around 0.75%. The source was CD4+ or CD8+ T cells sorted from blood, collected in a trial of the OX40 agonist ivuxolimab. The receptors come from an adult with an advanced solid tumor such as melanoma, head and neck, liver or kidney cancer.

The DNA of the CDR3 is TGTGCCAGCAGCAAACAGGACAACTTCTCTGGGGCCAACGTCCTGACTTTC. Amino acid sequence: CASSKQDNFSGANVLTF. J is TRBJ2-6 and V is TRBV21-1; TRBD1 reflects the table's D call only, with no check against the DNA. TRBV21-1 is a pseudogene locus. This CDR3 is built from 17 residues.

This chain connects TRBV4-3 to TRBJ1-4; tentative D call: TRBD1 (5 bases). CDR1 LGHNA and CDR2 YSLEER come from the germline V gene. The CDR3 runs 14 residues. Trimming shortened V by 1 base and J by 8 bases, and 11 bases separated the two germline ends. As DNA, the CDR3 is TGCGCCAGCAGCCAAGGGGGGGTCGGCGAAAAACTGTTTTTT. It yields the protein CASSQGGVGEKLFF.

CDR3 nucleotide sequence: TGTGCCAGCAGTCGGTATCAGCCCCAGCATTTT. Its translation: CASSRYQPQHF. The chain combines TRBV28 with TRBJ1-5; D gene uncertain. V was pared by 5 bases and J by 5 bases, with 4 bases between. This CDR3 is 11 amino acids long. From germline, CDR1 is MDHEN and CDR2 SYDVKM.

The chain links TRBV11-2 to TRBJ2-1; TRBD2 matches at 11 bases. The CDR3 spans 15 residues. From germline, CDR1 is SGHAT and CDR2 FQNNGV. Germline trimming cut 5 bases from V and 4 bases from J; bases unmatched to any gene: 4. CDR3 bases: TGTGCCAGCAGCCCCGGGACTAGCGGATACAATGAGCAGTTCTTC. It is translated as CASSPGTSGYNEQFF.

This chain joins TRBV30 and TRBJ2-5, with 11 bases that match TRBD2. This CDR3 spans 17 amino acids. The germline gives CDR1 GTSNPN, CDR2 SVGIG (reference sequence). V lost 5 bases to trimming and J lost 5 bases; unmatched junction nucleotides: 16. CDR3 DNA: TGTGCCTGGTTCCCCCTAGCGGGAGGAAACAGAGGGGAGACCCAGTACTTC. Protein sequence: CAWFPLAGGNRGETQYF.

This chain links TRBV28 with TRBJ1-3; tentative D call: TRBD1 (6 bases). Germline V gene sequence: CDR1 MDHEN, CDR2 SYDVKM. V lost 7 bases, J lost 4 bases, and 20 bases lay in between. This CDR3 spans 16 amino acids. Here the CDR3 DNA reads TGTGCCAGCAATCAAGGGGGAGGCTACAAAGGAAACACCATATATTTT. Translated: CASNQGGGYKGNTIYF.

J is TRBJ2-1 and V is TRBV28; the D call may be TRBD1 or TRBD2 (6 bases each). Trimming cost V 6 bases and J 9 bases, with 21 bases left between them. CDR3 length equals 15 residues. CDR1 is MDHEN and CDR2 is SYDVKM in the germline V gene. The CDR3 region is CASSSLSGGGREQFF. The CDR3 nucleotides are TGTGCCAGCAGCAGCCTTAGCGGAGGGGGGCGTGAGCAGTTCTTC.

This sequence joins TRBV28 and TRBJ2-4; TRBD1 matches 8 bases. Trimming took 6 bases from V and 2 from J; bases not matched to a gene: 9. The CDR3 has 16 amino acids. The germline gives CDR1 MDHEN, CDR2 SYDVKM. The CDR3 nucleotides are TGTGCCAGCAGACCCGAGGGCAGGGGGCCCAAAAACATTCAGTACTTC. Its translation is CASRPEGRGPKNIQYF.

The J gene is TRBJ2-5, the V gene TRBV10-1; 7 bases map to TRBD1. CDR1 is WNHNN and CDR2 is SYGVQD in the germline V gene (reference sequence). This CDR3 is 16 amino acids long. V shed 3 bases and J 2 bases; nucleotides not matched to a gene: 9. The chain's CDR3 is CASSDYGTVNQETQYF. The CDR3 nucleotides are TGCGCCAGCAGTGATTACGGGACAGTAAATCAAGAGACCCAGTACTTC.

The V and J genes are TRBV2 and TRBJ1-4; the match to TRBD1 covers 11 bases. The CDR3 is made up of 15 amino acids. Germline V gene sequence: CDR1 SNHLY, CDR2 FYNNEI. V lost 8 bases and J lost 8; bases outside the gene matches: 10. The CDR3 bases are TGTGCCAGCCGAAAGGACAGGGGGCTATACGAAAAACTGTTTTTT. It yields the protein CASRKDRGLYEKLFF.

This clone was counted a few times. The chain has TRBV7-3 and TRBJ2-5, with a tentative D call TRBD1 (5 bases). The ends were cut back, 5 bases at V and 7 bases at J, with 14 bases in the middle. Germline assignment: CDR1 SGHTA and CDR2 FQGTGA. CDR3 size: 13 residues. The DNA for the CDR3 is TGTGCCAGCAGCACGGACATAAGAGGGACCCAGTACTTC. Translated: CASSTDIRGTQYF.

Points on this clone: A junction end diverges from the germline sequence, so it may reflect a read error. J is TRBJ2-5 and V is TRBV7-7; 10 positions match TRBD2. The germline V gene encodes CDR1 SSHAT and CDR2 FNYEAQ (reference sequence). The CDR3 covers 17 residues. The CDR3 loop is CASSLREAGGLQETQYF. CDR3 DNA sequence: TGTGCTAGCAGCTTAAGGGAAGCGGGAGGGCTACAGGAGACCCAGTACTTC.

The chain is built from TRBV28 and TRBJ2-1, with TRBD2 matching 14 bases. Germline values: CDR1 MDHEN, CDR2 SYDVKM. The CDR3 spans 17 residues. The V gene end was trimmed by 1 base and the J gene end by 9 bases; junction bases not matched to a gene: 8. The DNA of the CDR3 is TGTGCCAGCAGTTTATTGGGACTAGCGGGAGTGGTGAGTGAGCAGTTCTTC. It translates to CASSLLGLAGVVSEQFF. Variable domain in full (rest from reference TRBV28 and TRBJ2-1): DVKVTQSSRYLVKRTGEKVFLECVQDMDHENMFWYRQDPGLGLRLIYFSYDVKMKEKGDIPEGYSVSREKKERFSLILESASTNQTSMYLCASSLLGLAGVVSEQFFGPGTRLTVL.

The gene calls are TRBV30 and TRBJ2-7; weak D call: TRBD2 (6 bases). Germline CDR1 reads GTSNPN; CDR2 reads SVGIG (reference sequence). Trimming stripped 0 bases from V and 4 bases from J, with 10 bases between. CDR3 length equals 13 residues. CDR3 amino acids: CAWSVGGIYEQYF. The CDR3 DNA reads as TGTGCCTGGAGTGTGGGCGGGATATACGAGCAGTACTTC.

The chain uses TRBV7-2 and TRBJ2-7; D not certain. CDR1 SGHTA and CDR2 FQGNSA come from the germline V gene. V was clipped by 5 bases and J by 0 bases, with 14 bases between them. The CDR3 loop spans 15 amino acids. The CDR3 DNA sequence: TGTGCCAGCAGCCCGGCCGGGTTAGCCTCCTACGAGCAGTACTTC. Translated, it gives CASSPAGLASYEQYF.

This chain joins TRBV7-9 and TRBJ2-7, with 7 bases identical to TRBD2. This CDR3 has 14 residues. Trimming cost V 6 bases and J 6 bases; bases outside gene matches: 11. CDR1 SEHNR and CDR2 FQNEAQ come from the germline V gene (reference sequence). CDR3 bases: TGTGCCAGCAGGGTCGGCGGGAGTTCGGGCGAGCAGTACTTC. It translates to CASRVGGSSGEQYF.

The genes are TRBV9 and TRBJ2-5; D uncertain. V was shortened by 2 bases and J by 2 bases, with 7 bases between the two germline ends. The V gene's germline CDR1 is SGDLS and CDR2 YYNGEE. This CDR3 contains 13 residues. The CDR3 DNA follows: TGTGCCAGCAGCGTGGGTCAGCAAGAGACCCAGTACTTC. This gives the protein CASSVGQQETQYF.

The V call is TRBV5-4, the J call TRBJ2-7; TRBD1 might be the D (6 bases). CDR3 length: 13 amino acids. In germline, CDR1 is SGHNT, CDR2 YYREEE (reference sequence). Trimming took 7 bases from V and 5 from J, leaving 16 bases between them. The CDR3 reads CASHVDRMDEQYF. CDR3 bases: TGTGCCAGCCACGTTGACAGGATGGACGAGCAGTACTTC.

This clone came up once. V usage is TRBV9 and J usage is TRBJ2-1, with D tentatively TRBD1 or TRBD2 (5 bases each). This CDR3 contains 14 residues. V was shortened by 3 bases and J by 4 bases, with 11 bases between the two germline ends. Germline values: CDR1 SGDLS, CDR2 YYNGEE. The CDR3 nucleotides read TGTGCCAGCAGCGGGGGGTTCGGTTACAATGAGCAGTTCTTC. Translating gives CASSGGFGYNEQFF.

The chain recombines TRBV7-3 with TRBJ2-7; D tentatively fits TRBD1 or TRBD2 (5 bases each). Germline-derived CDR1 and CDR2 are SGHTA and FQGTGA. V gave up 4 bases and J gave up 1 base, with 14 bases separating them. The CDR3 extends over 15 amino acids. CDR3 region: CASSWGSGKSYEQYF. The CDR3 DNA reads TGTGCCAGCAGCTGGGGGTCAGGAAAATCCTACGAGCAGTACTTC.

J is TRBJ2-5 and V is TRBV11-2; perhaps D is TRBD1 or TRBD2 (5 bases each). The CDR3 length is 13 residues. Looked up from germline, CDR1 is SGHAT and CDR2 is FQNNGV. Trimming cost V 5 bases and J 10 bases, with 17 bases left between them. The CDR3 DNA is TGTGCCAGCAGCGTAACGGGAAAACAGGACCAGTACTTC. Amino acids: CASSVTGKQDQYF.

The V call is TRBV28, the J call TRBJ1-5; D gene unclear. V was shortened by 7 bases and J by 3 bases, with 13 bases between the two germline ends. There are 14 residues in the CDR3. The germline V gene encodes CDR1 MDHEN and CDR2 SYDVKM. The CDR3 DNA follows: TGTGCCAGCACCCCCGGGTCCCACAATCAGCCCCAGCATTTT. Translated, it gives CASTPGSHNQPQHF.

The rearrangement joins TRBV18 to TRBJ2-3, with unresolved D. Deletions cut 3 bases from V and 5 bases from J, with 6 bases between. The germline V gene encodes CDR1 KGHSH and CDR2 LQKENI. The CDR3 extends over 12 amino acids. The CDR3 DNA follows: TGTGCCAGCTCACCGACTGGAGATACGCAGTATTTT. This sequence encodes CASSPTGDTQYF.

The chain is built from TRBV7-2 and TRBJ2-1; D is unresolved. Trimming shortened V by 5 bases and J by 4 bases, and 3 bases separated the two germline ends. Germline CDR1 is SGHTA and CDR2 is FQGNSA. This CDR3 region has 11 residues. In nucleotides, the CDR3 is TGTGCCAGCAGCACATACAATGAGCAGTTCTTC. This sequence encodes CASSTYNEQFF.

The chain joins TRBV6-6 to TRBJ2-2; the match to TRBD1 covers 7 bases. The CDR3 is 15 residues long. V shed 5 bases and J 5 bases; nucleotides not matched to a gene: 8. Germline assignment: CDR1 MNHNY and CDR2 SVGAGI (reference sequence). In DNA form, the CDR3 reads TGTGCCAGCAGTAAGGGGGCCTCCCCTACCGGGGAGCTGTTTTTT. It translates to CASSKGASPTGELFF.

This clone was counted between two and nine times. This sequence joins TRBV5-1 and TRBJ2-1, with D unclear. This CDR3 has 13 amino acids. Per the germline V gene, CDR1 is SGHRS and CDR2 is YFSETQ. The ends were cut back, 1 base at V and 4 bases at J, with 6 bases in the middle. Here the CDR3 reads CASSLIRYNEQFF. The DNA for the CDR3 is TGCGCCAGCAGCTTGATAAGGTACAATGAGCAGTTCTTC.

This chain joins TRBV7-8 and TRBJ2-3; D may be TRBD2 (5 bases). Per germline, CDR1 SGHVS and CDR2 FQNEAQ. Trimming took 1 base from V and 3 from J, leaving 8 bases between them. The CDR3 runs 14 residues. The CDR3 coding sequence is TGTGCCAGCAGCTTAGATCGGGGTACAGATACGCAGTATTTT. It yields the protein CASSLDRGTDTQYF.

The V and J genes are TRBV10-2 and TRBJ2-7; no definite D call. CDR3 size: 10 residues. Germline CDR1 reads WSHSY; CDR2 reads SAAADI. The DNA of the CDR3 is TGCGTGACGACGTTCAACGAGCAGTACTTC. It specifies CVTTFNEQYF.

V is TRBV7-2 and J is TRBJ1-3, with D unresolved. This CDR3 region has 14 residues. V was shortened by 5 bases and J by 0 bases, with 8 bases between the two germline ends. Germline CDR1 and CDR2: SGHTA and FQGNSA. The CDR3 DNA sequence: TGTGCCAGCAGCCCTCAGAGCTCTGGAAACACCATATATTTT. Its protein product is CASSPQSSGNTIYF.

The chain is built from TRBV9 and TRBJ1-3; D unclear. The CDR3 has 14 amino acids. The germline V gene encodes CDR1 SGDLS and CDR2 YYNGEE. Trimming pared 4 bases from V and 2 bases from J, leaving 10 bases between. The CDR3 DNA sequence: TGTGCCAGCAGCCTACCCGGGACTGGAAACACCATATATTTT. As protein: CASSLPGTGNTIYF.